Following are 16 T cell receptor beta chains from one sample sequenced in a study of chemoradiotherapy in HPV16-positive cancers. Only in-frame clones appear in the TCRdb table, and some are missing; sequencing was by immunoSEQ multiplex PCR. The sample comprises 4,500 or so clones, over 55% of which are singletons, and 9.3% rests with the top ten. The sequencing here drew on tumor tissue, taken from a patient who underwent chemoradiotherapy. The receptor set was obtained from a human donor with HPV-associated anogenital cancer.

The rearrangement joins TRBV29-1 to TRBJ2-1, with TRBD1 matching over 9 bases. This CDR3 comprises 14 residues. CDR1 and CDR2 (germline): SQVTM, ANQGSEA. The trim removed 6 bases at V and 2 bases at J, leaving 5 bases unmatched. CDR3 in DNA: TGCAGCGTACTCGGACAGGGGACCTACAATGAGCAGTTCTTC. The encoded protein is CSVLGQGTYNEQFF.

The chain recombines TRBV27 with TRBJ2-3; 9 nucleotides line up with TRBD2. The V segment lost 8 bases and the J segment 7 bases; nucleotides outside the gene matches: 16. This CDR3 has 16 amino acids. From germline, CDR1 is MNHEY and CDR2 SMNVEV (reference sequence). In DNA form, the CDR3 reads TGTGCCAGCGGCCCCCTGTTGGCTAGCGGGACATATACGCAGTATTTT. Protein sequence: CASGPLLASGTYTQYF.

This clone was counted a single time. The rearrangement uses TRBV2 and TRBJ2-5, with D possibly being TRBD1 (6 bases). The ends were cut back, 5 bases at V and 1 base at J, with 8 bases in the middle. The germline gives CDR1 SNHLY, CDR2 FYNNEI. There are 13 residues in the CDR3. The CDR3 spells CASSQGSQETQYF. In DNA, the CDR3 is TGTGCCAGCAGTCAGGGGTCCCAAGAGACCCAGTACTTC.

The chain couples TRBV19 to TRBJ2-3; D unresolved. Trimming removed 8 bases from V and 2 bases from J, with 17 bases in between. Germline V gene data show CDR1 as LNHDA and CDR2 as SQIVND (reference sequence). This CDR3 region has 15 residues. The CDR3 sequence: CASATRGGLTDTQYF. CDR3 DNA sequence: TGTGCCAGTGCCACCCGCGGCGGCCTCACAGATACGCAGTATTTT.

A remark on this clone: Other DNA sequences of this sample code for an identical CDR3. This chain links TRBV19 with TRBJ2-7, with D perhaps matching TRBD1 (5 bases). V was shortened by 0 bases and J by 3 bases, with 6 bases between the two germline ends. Germline V gives CDR1 LNHDA, CDR2 SQIVND (reference sequence). This CDR3 contains 13 residues. As DNA, the CDR3 is TGTGCCAGTAGTATAGAAGACAGCTACGAGCAGTACTTC. Residues: CASSIEDSYEQYF.

The genes are TRBV28 and TRBJ2-6; 14 bases line up with TRBD2. V shed 5 bases, J shed 3 bases, and the junction held 12 bases outside the gene matches. CDR3 length: 20 amino acids. Per the germline V gene, CDR1 is MDHEN and CDR2 is SYDVKM. The DNA of the CDR3 is TGTGCCAGCAGTAATCCGGGACTAGCGGGAGTAACTCGTGGGGCCAACGTCCTGACTTTC. As protein: CASSNPGLAGVTRGANVLTF.

In its sample, this clone was seen once. The V gene is TRBV19, the J gene TRBJ2-6; 12 bases fit TRBD1. The germline V gene encodes CDR1 LNHDA and CDR2 SQIVND (reference sequence). The CDR3 contains 19 residues. After removal of 1 base from V and 4 bases from J, the junction contained 8 bases not matched to a gene. CDR3 sequence reads: CASSIGRDRGRTGANVLTF. The CDR3 bases are TGTGCCAGTAGTATAGGCCGGGACAGGGGGCGCACCGGGGCCAACGTCCTGACTTTC.

The sample holds a few counts of this clone. The chain joins TRBV7-8 to TRBJ1-2; TRBD1 matches at 8 bases. This CDR3 is 14 amino acids long. J gave up 8 bases and V 5 bases, and 10 bases lay outside the gene matches. Germline CDR1 reads SGHVS; CDR2 reads FQNEAQ. The CDR3 region has the DNA TGTGCCAGCAGCGCACAGACAGGGGACGGCGGCTACACCTTC. It specifies CASSAQTGDGGYTF.

This clone was seen more than once but under ten times. The rearrangement uses TRBV18 and TRBJ1-1; D is perhaps TRBD1 (5 bases). V dropped 3 bases and J dropped 1 base, with 9 bases sitting between them. The CDR3 runs 14 residues. Germline V gene sequence: CDR1 KGHSH, CDR2 LQKENI. The CDR3 is CASSPAGPNTEAFF. For the CDR3, the DNA is TGTGCCAGCTCACCGGCGGGGCCGAACACTGAAGCTTTCTTT. Variable domain in full (rest from reference TRBV18 and TRBJ1-1): NAGVMQNPRHLVRRRGQEARLRCSPMKGHSHVYWYRQLPEEGLKFMVYLQKENIIDESGMPKERFSAEFPKEGPSILRIQQVVRGDSAAYFCASSPAGPNTEAFFGQGTRLTVV.

In this sample, this clone turned up a few times. The gene calls are TRBV18 and TRBJ1-1; tentative D call: TRBD1 (5 bases). Trimming removed 8 bases from V and 3 bases from J, with 13 bases in between. The CDR3 sequence is 13 residues long. Germline CDR1 is KGHSH and CDR2 is LQKENI. The CDR3 is CASRQGLDTEAFF. CDR3 in DNA: TGTGCCAGCCGCCAGGGATTAGACACTGAAGCTTTCTTT. The full variable domain, its missing parts supplied by reference TRBV18 and TRBJ1-1, is NAGVMQNPRHLVRRRGQEARLRCSPMKGHSHVYWYRQLPEEGLKFMVYLQKENIIDESGMPKERFSAEFPKEGPSILRIQQVVRGDSAAYFCASRQGLDTEAFFGQGTRLTVV.

This clone has just a few counts. The genes are TRBV20-1 and TRBJ1-1, with TRBD1 matching 7 bases. This CDR3 has 10 amino acids. The ends lost 5 bases at V and 11 bases at J; junction bases unmatched: 5. Germline CDR1 DFQATT, CDR2 SNEGSKA (reference sequence). CDR3 sequence reads: CSAYTGDAFF. In nucleotides, the CDR3 is TGCAGTGCTTATACAGGGGATGCTTTCTTT.

This clone has more than one count but fewer than ten. The V gene is TRBV19, the J gene TRBJ2-6, with D possibly being TRBD2 (6 bases). Trimming cost V 3 bases and J 4 bases, with 13 bases left between them. Germline CDR1 and CDR2: LNHDA and SQIVND (reference sequence). CDR3 size: 16 residues. The CDR3 coding sequence is TGTGCCAGTAGTATCTACGGCCTAGCGGGGGCCAACGTCCTGACTTTC. This sequence encodes CASSIYGLAGANVLTF.

V usage is TRBV7-2 and J usage is TRBJ2-1; weak D call: TRBD1 (6 bases). CDR1 and CDR2 from the germline V gene are SGHTA and FQGNSA. The CDR3 runs to 14 residues. V was cut by 10 bases and J by 4 bases, with 17 bases left in between. CDR3 sequence reads: CATLETGTYNEQFF. For the CDR3, the DNA is TGTGCCACCTTGGAGACAGGAACATACAATGAGCAGTTCTTC.

This clone was picked up one time. This chain links TRBV30 with TRBJ1-5; 7 bases agree with TRBD1. CDR3 size: 17 residues. V lost 2 bases, J lost 0 bases, and 10 bases stayed unmatched. Germline assignment: CDR1 GTSNPN and CDR2 SVGIG (reference sequence). DNA for the CDR3: TGTGCCTGGAGTCCGGGACAGCCTCCGTATAGCAATCAGCCCCAGCATTTT. Its translation: CAWSPGQPPYSNQPQHF.

CDR3 sequence reads: CASSVTGLVGEQFF. Here the CDR3 DNA reads TGTGCCAGCAGCGTAACGGGACTAGTCGGTGAGCAGTTCTTC. This chain links TRBV9 with TRBJ2-1, with 8 positions matching TRBD2. V dropped 1 base and J dropped 9; count of bases not matched to a gene: 6. The CDR3 runs 14 residues. CDR1 is SGDLS and CDR2 is YYNGEE in the germline V gene.

The chain combines TRBV29-1 with TRBJ1-1, with a tentative D call TRBD1 (6 bases). V was cut by 7 bases and J by 7 bases, with 16 bases left in between. Germline lookup yields CDR1 SQVTM and CDR2 ANQGSEA. The CDR3 sequence is 12 residues long. CDR3 region: CSGYSRGGEAFF. The CDR3 nucleotides read TGCAGCGGGTATTCAAGGGGGGGTGAAGCTTTCTTT.